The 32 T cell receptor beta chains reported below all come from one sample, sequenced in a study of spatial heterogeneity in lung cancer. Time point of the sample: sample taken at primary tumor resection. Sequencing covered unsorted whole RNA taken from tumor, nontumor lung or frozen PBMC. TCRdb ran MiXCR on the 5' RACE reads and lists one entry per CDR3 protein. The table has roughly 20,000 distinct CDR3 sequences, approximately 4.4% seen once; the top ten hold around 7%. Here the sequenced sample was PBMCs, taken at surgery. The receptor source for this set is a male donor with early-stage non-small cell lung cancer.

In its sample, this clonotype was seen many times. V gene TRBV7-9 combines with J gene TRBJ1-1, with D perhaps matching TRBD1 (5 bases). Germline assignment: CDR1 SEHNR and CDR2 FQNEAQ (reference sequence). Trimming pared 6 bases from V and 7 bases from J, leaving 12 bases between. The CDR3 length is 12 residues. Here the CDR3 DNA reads TGTGCCAGCAGTCTTGGGACTAGTGAAGCTTTCTTT. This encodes CASSLGTSEAFF.

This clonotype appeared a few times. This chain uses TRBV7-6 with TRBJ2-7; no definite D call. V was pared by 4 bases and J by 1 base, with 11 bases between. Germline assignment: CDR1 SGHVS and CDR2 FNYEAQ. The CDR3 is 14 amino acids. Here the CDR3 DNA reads TGTGCCAGCAGCTCCCTGGGCGCTTCCTACGAGCAGTACTTC. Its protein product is CASSSLGASYEQYF.

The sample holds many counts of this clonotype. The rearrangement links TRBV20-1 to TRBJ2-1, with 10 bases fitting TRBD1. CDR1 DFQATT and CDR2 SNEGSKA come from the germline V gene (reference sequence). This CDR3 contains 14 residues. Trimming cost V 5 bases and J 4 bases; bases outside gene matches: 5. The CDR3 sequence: CSAVRDRGYNEQFF. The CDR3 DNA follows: TGCAGTGCTGTCCGGGACAGGGGATACAATGAGCAGTTCTTC.

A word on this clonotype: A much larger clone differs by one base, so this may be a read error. The CDR3 loop reads CASRKAGGSTDTQYF. The CDR3 DNA follows: TGTGCCAGCAGGAAAGCGGGGGGGAGCACAGATACGCAGTATTTT. V and J are TRBV2 and TRBJ2-3; the match to TRBD2 covers 10 bases. Unmatched junction bases numbered 3, after V lost 6 bases and J lost 0 bases. Germline lookup yields CDR1 SNHLY and CDR2 FYNNEI. The CDR3 has 15 residues.

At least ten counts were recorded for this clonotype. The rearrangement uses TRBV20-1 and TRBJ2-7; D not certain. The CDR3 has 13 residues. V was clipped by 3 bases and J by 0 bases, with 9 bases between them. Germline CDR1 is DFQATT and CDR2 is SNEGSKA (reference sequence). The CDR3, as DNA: TGCAGTGCTAGCTTTTTGAGCTCCTACGAGCAGTACTTC. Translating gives CSASFLSSYEQYF.

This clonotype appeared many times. This chain's CDR3 is CASSVAADTQYF. CDR3 nucleotide sequence: TGTGCCAGCAGCGTAGCGGCAGATACGCAGTATTTT. The rearrangement uses TRBV9 and TRBJ2-3; D uncertain. Trimming left V 0 bases short and J 4 bases short, with 3 bases between. Germline loops: CDR1 SGDLS, CDR2 YYNGEE. The length of the CDR3 is 12 residues.

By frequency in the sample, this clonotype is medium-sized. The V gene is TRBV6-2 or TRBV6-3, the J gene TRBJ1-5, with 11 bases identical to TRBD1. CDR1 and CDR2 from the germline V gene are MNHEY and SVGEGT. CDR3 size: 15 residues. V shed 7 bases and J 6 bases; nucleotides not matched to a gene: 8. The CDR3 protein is CASKQGQGELQPQHF. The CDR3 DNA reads TGTGCCAGCAAACAGGGACAGGGGGAACTTCAGCCCCAGCATTTT.

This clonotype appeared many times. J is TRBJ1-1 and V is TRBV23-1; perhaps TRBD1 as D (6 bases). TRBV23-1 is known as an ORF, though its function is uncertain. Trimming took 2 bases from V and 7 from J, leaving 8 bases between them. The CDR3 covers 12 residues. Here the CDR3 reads CASSQLDSEAFF. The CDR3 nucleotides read TGCGCCAGCAGTCAACTGGACAGTGAAGCTTTCTTT.

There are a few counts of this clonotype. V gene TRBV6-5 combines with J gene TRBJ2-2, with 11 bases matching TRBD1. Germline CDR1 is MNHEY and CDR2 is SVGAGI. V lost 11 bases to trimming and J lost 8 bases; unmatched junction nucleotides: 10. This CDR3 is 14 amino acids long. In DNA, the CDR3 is TGTGCCGTCGGGACAGGGGGATCTACGGGGGAGCTGTTTTTT. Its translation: CAVGTGGSTGELFF.

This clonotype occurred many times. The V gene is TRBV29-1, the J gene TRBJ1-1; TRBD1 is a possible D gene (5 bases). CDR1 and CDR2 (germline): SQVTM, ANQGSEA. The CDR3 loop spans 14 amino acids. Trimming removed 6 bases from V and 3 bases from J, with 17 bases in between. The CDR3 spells CSVAPQGFDTEAFF. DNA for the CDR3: TGCAGCGTGGCTCCCCAGGGTTTTGACACTGAAGCTTTCTTT.

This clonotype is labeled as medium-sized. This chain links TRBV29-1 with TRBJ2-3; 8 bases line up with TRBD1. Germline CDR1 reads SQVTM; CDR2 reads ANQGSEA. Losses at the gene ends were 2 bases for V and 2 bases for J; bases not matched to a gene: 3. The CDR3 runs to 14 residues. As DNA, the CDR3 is TGCAGCGTTGAATCGGGACAGGACACAGATACGCAGTATTTT. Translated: CSVESGQDTDTQYF.

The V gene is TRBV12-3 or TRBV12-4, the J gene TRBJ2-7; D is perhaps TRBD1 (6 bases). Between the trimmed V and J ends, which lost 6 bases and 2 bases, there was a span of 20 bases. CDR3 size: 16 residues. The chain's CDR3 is CASSLSSGTQTYEQYF. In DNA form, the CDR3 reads TGTGCCAGCAGCTTGTCTTCCGGGACACAAACCTACGAGCAGTACTTC.

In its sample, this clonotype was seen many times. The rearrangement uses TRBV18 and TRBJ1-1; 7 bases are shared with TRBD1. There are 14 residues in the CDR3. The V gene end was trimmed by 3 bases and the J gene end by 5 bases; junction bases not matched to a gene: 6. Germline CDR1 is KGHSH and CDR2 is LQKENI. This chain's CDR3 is CASSPARGTTEAFF. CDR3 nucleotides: TGTGCCAGCTCACCGGCCAGGGGGACGACTGAAGCTTTCTTT.

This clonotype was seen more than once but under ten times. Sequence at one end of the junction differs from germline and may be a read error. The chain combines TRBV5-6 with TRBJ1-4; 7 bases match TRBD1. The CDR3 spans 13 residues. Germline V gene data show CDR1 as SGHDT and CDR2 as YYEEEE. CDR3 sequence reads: CVSSHDRVKKLFF. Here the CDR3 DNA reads TGTGTCAGCAGCCACGACAGGGTGAAAAAACTGTTTTTT.

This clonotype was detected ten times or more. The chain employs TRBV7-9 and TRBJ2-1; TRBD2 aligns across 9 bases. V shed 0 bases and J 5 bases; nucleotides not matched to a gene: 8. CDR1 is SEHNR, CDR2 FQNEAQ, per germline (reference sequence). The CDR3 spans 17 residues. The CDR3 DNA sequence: TGTGCCAGCAGCTTAGCCCGCGGGGGGGTTTCGGACAATGAGCAGTTCTTC. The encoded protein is CASSLARGGVSDNEQFF.

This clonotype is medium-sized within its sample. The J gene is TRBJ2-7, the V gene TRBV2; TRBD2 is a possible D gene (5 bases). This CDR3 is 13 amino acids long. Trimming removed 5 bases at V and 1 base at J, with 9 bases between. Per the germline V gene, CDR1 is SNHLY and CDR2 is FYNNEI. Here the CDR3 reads CASSPDLSYEQYF. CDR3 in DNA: TGTGCCAGCAGTCCGGACTTGTCCTACGAGCAGTACTTC.

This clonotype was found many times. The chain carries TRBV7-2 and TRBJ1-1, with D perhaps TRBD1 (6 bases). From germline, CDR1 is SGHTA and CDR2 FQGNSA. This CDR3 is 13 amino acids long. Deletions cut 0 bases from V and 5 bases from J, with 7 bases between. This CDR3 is CASSLARGTEAFF. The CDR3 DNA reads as TGTGCCAGCAGCTTAGCCAGGGGTACTGAAGCTTTCTTT. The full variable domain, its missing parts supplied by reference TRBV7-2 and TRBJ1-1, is GAGVSQSPSNKVTEKGKDVELRCDPISGHTALYWYRQSLGQGLEFLIYFQGNSAPDKSGLPSDRFSAERTGGSVSTLTIQRTQQEDSAVYLCASSLARGTEAFFGQGTRLTVV.

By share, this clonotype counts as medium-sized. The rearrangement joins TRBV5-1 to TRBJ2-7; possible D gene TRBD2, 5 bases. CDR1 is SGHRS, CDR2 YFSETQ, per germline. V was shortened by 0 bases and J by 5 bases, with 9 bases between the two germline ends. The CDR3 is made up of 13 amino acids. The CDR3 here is CASSLGRNDEQYF. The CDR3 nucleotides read TGCGCCAGCAGCTTGGGGAGGAACGACGAGCAGTACTTC.

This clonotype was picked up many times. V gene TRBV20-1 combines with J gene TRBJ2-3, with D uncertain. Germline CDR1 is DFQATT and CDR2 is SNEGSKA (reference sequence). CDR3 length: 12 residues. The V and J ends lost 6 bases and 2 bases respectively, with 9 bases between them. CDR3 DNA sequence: TGCAGTGCCCAACCCCTCACAGATACGCAGTATTTT. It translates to CSAQPLTDTQYF.

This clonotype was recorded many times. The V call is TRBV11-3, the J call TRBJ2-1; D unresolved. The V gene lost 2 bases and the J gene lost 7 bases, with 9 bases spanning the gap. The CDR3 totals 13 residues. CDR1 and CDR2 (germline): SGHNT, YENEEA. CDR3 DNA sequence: TGTGCCAGCAGCTTAAACCAGATAAATGAGCAGTTCTTC. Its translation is CASSLNQINEQFF.

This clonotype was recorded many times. CDR3 protein: CASSQSRRGQRPQHF. In nucleotides, the CDR3 is TGCGCCAGCAGTCAATCTCGCCGGGGGCAACGGCCCCAGCATTTT. The rearrangement joins TRBV23-1 to TRBJ1-5, with a possible D match to TRBD1 (6 bases). TRBV23-1 is designated an ORF whose function remains uncertain. There are 15 residues in the CDR3. Trimming removed 0 bases at V and 9 bases at J, with 15 bases between.

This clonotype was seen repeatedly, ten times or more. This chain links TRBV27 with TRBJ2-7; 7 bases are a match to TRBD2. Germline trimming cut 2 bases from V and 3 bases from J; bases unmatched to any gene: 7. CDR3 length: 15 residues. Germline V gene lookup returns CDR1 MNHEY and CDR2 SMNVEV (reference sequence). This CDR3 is CASSLAASGRYEQYF. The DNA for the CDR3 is TGTGCCAGCAGTTTAGCGGCTAGCGGCCGCTACGAGCAGTACTTC.

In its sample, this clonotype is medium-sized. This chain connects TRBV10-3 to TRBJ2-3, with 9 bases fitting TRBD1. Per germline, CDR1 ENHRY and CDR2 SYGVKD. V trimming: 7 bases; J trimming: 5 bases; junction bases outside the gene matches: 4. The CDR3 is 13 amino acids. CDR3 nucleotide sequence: TGTGCCATCATGGGGGGACAGGGAGATACGCAGTATTTT. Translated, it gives CAIMGGQGDTQYF.

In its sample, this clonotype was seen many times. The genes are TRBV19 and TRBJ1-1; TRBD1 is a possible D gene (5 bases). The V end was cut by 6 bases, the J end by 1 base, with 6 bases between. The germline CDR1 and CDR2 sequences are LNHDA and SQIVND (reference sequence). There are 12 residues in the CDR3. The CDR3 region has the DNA TGTGCCAGTAGGGGGGGGAACACTGAAGCTTTCTTT. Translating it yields CASRGGNTEAFF.

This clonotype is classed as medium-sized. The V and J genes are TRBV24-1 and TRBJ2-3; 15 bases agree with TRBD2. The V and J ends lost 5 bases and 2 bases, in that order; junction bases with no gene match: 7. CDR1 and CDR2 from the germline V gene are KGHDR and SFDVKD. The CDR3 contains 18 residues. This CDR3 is CATSAGLAGGSLTDTQYF. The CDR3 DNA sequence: TGTGCCACCAGTGCGGGACTAGCGGGAGGCTCACTCACAGATACGCAGTATTTT.

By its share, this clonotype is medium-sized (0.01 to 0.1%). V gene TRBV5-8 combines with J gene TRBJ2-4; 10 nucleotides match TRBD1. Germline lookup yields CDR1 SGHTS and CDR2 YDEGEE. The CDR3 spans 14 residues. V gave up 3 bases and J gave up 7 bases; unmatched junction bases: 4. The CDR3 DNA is TGTGCCAGCAGCTCTGGACAGGGGGAGAACATTCAGTACTTC. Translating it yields CASSSGQGENIQYF.

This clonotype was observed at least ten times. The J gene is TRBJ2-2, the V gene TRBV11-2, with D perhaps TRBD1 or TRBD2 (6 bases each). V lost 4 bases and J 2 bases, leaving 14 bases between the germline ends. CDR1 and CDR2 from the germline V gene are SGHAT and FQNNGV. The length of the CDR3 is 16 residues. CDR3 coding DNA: TGTGCCAGCAGCTACGACAGGCGGGGCAACACCGGGGAGCTGTTTTTT. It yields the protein CASSYDRRGNTGELFF.

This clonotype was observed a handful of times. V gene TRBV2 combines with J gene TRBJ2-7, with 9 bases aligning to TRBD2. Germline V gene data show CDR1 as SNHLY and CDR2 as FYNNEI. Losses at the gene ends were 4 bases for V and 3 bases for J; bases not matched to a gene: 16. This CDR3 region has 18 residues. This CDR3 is CASSVGALAGGEVYEQYF. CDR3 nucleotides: TGTGCCAGCAGTGTTGGGGCCCTCGCGGGGGGGGAAGTCTACGAGCAGTACTTC.

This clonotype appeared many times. The CDR3 loop is CASSTGGLAEAFF. The CDR3 nucleotides are TGTGCCAGCAGCACCGGGGGGCTGGCTGAAGCTTTCTTT. The chain employs TRBV7-9 and TRBJ1-1, with a weak D call TRBD1 (6 bases). The CDR3 sequence is 13 residues long. Germline values: CDR1 SEHNR, CDR2 FQNEAQ (reference sequence). V was clipped by 5 bases and J by 6 bases, with 13 bases between them.

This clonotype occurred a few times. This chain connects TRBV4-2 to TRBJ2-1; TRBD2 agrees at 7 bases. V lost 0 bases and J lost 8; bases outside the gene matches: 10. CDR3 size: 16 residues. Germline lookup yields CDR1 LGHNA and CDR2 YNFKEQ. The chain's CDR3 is CASSQDQARRGDEQFF. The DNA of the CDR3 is TGTGCCAGCAGCCAAGATCAGGCTCGACGGGGGGATGAGCAGTTCTTC.

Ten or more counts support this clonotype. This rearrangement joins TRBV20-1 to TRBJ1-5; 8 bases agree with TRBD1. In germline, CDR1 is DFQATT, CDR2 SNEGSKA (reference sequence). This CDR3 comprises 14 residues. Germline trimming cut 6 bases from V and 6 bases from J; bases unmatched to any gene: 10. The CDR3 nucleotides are TGCAGTGCACAAAGGACAGGGTCTGGTCAGCCCCAGCATTTT. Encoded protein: CSAQRTGSGQPQHF.

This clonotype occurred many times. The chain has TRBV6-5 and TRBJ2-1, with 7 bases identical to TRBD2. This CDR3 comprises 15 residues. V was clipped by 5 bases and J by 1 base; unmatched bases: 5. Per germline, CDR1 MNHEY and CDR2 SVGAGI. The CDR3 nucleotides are TGTGCCAGCAGTGAGCTGGGGGGGTCCTACAATGAGCAGTTCTTC. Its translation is CASSELGGSYNEQFF.